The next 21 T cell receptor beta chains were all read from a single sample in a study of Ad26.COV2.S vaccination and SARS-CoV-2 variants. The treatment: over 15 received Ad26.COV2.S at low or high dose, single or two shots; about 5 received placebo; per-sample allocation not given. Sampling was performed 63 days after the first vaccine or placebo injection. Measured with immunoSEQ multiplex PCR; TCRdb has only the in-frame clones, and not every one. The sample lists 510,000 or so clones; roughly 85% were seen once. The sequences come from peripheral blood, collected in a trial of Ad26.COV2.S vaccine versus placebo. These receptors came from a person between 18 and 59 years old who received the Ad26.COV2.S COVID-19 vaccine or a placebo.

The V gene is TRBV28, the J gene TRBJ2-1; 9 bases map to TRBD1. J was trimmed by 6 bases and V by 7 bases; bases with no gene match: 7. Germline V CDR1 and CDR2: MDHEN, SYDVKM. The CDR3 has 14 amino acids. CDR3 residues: CASTRDRAGNEQFF. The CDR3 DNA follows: TGTGCCAGCACGCGGGACAGGGCGGGCAATGAGCAGTTCTTC.

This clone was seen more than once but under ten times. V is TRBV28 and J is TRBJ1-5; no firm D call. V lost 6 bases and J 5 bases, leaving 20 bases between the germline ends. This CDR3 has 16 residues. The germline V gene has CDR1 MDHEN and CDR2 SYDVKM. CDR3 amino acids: CASSPGRTLLDQPQHF. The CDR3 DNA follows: TGTGCCAGCAGCCCCGGCAGGACCCTGCTGGATCAGCCCCAGCATTTT.

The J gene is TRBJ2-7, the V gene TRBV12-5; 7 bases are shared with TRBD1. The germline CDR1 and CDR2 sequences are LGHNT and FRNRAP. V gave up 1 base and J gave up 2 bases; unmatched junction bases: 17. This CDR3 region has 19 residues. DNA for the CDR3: TGTGCTAGTGGTTTGGACCTCCGGGACAGACCCTTAGAAACCTACGAGCAGTACTTC. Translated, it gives CASGLDLRDRPLETYEQYF.

The chain's CDR3 is CASSLGSGVYNEQFF. The CDR3 DNA reads as TGTGCCAGCAGCTTAGGATCAGGGGTCTACAATGAGCAGTTCTTC. The V and J genes are TRBV11-3 and TRBJ2-1, with D perhaps TRBD1 (6 bases). This CDR3 has 15 amino acids. Per germline, CDR1 SGHNT and CDR2 YENEEA. Trimming took 1 base from V and 3 from J, leaving 10 bases between them.

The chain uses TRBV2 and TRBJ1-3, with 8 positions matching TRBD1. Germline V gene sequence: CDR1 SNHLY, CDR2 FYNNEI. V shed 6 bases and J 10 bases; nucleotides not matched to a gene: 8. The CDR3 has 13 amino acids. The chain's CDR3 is CASSGDRWRTIYF. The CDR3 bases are TGTGCCAGCAGCGGGGACAGGTGGAGGACCATATATTTT.

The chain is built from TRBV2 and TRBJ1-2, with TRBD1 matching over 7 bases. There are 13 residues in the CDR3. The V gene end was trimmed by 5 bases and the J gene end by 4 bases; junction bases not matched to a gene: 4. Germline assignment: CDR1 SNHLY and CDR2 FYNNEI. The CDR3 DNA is TGTGCCAGCAGTCGGGACAGCTCCTATGGCTACACCTTC. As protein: CASSRDSSYGYTF.

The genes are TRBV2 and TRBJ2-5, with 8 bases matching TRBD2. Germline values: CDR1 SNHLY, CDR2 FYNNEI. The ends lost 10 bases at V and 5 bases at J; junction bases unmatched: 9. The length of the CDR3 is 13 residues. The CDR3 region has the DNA TGTGCCACAAAGGATGGGACTAGGGAGACCCAGTACTTC. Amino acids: CATKDGTRETQYF. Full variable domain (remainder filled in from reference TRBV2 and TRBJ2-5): EPEVTQTPSHQVTQMGQEVILRCVPISNHLYFYWYRQILGQKVEFLVSFYNNEISEKSEIFDDQFSVERPDGSNFTLKIRSTKLEDSAMYFCATKDGTRETQYFGPGTRLLVL.

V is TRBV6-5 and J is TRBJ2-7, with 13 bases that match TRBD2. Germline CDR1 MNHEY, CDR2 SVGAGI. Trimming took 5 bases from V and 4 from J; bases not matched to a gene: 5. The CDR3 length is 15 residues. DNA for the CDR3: TGTGCCAGCAGTAGGACTAGCGGGAGTCGGTACGAGCAGTACTTC. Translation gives CASSRTSGSRYEQYF.

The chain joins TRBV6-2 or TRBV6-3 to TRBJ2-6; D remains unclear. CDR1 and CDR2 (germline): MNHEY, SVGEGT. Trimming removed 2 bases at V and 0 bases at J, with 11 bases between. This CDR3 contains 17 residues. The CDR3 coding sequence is TGTGCCAGCAGTTACGCCTCTGGACGCTCTGGGGCCAACGTCCTGACTTTC. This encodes CASSYASGRSGANVLTF.

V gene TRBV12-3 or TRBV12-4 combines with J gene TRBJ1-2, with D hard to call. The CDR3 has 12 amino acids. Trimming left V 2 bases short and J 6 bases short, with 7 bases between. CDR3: CASSLKLDGYTF. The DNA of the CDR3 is TGTGCCAGCAGTTTAAAACTGGATGGCTACACCTTC.

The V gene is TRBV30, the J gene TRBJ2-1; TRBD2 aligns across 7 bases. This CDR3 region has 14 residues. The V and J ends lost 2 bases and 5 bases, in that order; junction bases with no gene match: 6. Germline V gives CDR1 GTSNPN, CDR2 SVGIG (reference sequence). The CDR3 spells CAWSRDYLNNEQFF. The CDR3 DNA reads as TGTGCCTGGAGTCGGGACTACCTAAACAATGAGCAGTTCTTC.

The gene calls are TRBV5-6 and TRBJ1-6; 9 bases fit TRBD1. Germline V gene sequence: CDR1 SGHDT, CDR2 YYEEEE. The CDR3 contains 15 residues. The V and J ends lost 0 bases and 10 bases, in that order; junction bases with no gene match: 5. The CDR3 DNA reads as TGTGCCAGCAGCTTGGAACAGGGGGCTTTGTCACCCCTCCACTTT. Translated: CASSLEQGALSPLHF. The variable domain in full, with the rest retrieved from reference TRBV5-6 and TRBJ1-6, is DAGVTQSPTHLIKTRGQQVTLRCSPKSGHDTVSWYQQALGQGPQFIFQYYEEEERQRGNFPDRFSGHQFPNYSSELNVNALLLGDSALYLCASSLEQGALSPLHFGNGTRLTVT.

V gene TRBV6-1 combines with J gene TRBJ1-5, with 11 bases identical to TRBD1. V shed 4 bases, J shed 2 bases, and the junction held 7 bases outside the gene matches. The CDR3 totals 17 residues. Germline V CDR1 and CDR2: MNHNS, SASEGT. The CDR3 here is CASSAGDRGVGNQPQHF. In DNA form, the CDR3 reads TGTGCCAGCAGTGCCGGGGACAGGGGGGTCGGCAATCAGCCCCAGCATTTT.

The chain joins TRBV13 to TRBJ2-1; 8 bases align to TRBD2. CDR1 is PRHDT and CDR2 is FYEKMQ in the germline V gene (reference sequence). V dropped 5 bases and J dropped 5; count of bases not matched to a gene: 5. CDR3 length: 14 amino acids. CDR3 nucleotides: TGTGCCAGCAGCCCCCCGACTAGCGACAATGAGCAGTTCTTC. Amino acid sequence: CASSPPTSDNEQFF.

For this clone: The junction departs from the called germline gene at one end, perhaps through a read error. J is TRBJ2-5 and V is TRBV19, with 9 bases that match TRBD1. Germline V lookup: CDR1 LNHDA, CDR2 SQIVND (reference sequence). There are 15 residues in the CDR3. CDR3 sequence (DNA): TGTGCCAGTAGCATAGTGGGGACAGGGCTTGAGACCCAGTACTTC. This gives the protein CASSIVGTGLETQYF.

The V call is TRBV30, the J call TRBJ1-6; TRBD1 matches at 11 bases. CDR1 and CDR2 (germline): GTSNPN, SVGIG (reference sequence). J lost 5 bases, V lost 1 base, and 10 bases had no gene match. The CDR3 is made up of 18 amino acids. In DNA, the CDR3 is TGTGCCTGGAGTGCCACGGACAGGGGGCTAGGGGATAATTCACCCCTCCACTTT. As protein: CAWSATDRGLGDNSPLHF.

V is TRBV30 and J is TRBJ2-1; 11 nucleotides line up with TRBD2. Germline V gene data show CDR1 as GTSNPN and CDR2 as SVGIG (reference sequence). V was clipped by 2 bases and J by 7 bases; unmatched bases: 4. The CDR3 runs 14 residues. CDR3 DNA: TGTGCCTGGAGTACTAGCGGGAGAGGTAATGAGCAGTTCTTC. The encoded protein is CAWSTSGRGNEQFF.

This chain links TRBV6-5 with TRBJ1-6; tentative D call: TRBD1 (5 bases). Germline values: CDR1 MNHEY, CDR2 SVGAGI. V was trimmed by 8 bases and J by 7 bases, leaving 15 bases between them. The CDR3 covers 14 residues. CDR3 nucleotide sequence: TGTGCCAGCTGGGGGTGGGGAGGGAATTCACCCCTCCACTTT. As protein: CASWGWGGNSPLHF.

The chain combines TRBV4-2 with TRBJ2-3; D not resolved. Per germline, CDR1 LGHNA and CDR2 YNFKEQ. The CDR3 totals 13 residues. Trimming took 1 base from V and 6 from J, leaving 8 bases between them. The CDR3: CASSQGGQDTQYF. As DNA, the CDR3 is TGTGCCAGCAGCCAAGGGGGTCAGGATACGCAGTATTTT.

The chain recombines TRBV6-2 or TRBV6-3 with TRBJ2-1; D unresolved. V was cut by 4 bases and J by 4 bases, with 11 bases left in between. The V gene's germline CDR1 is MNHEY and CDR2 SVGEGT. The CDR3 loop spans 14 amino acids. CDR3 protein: CASSFHPFYNEQFF. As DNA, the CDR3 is TGTGCCAGCAGTTTCCACCCTTTTTACAATGAGCAGTTCTTC.

The CDR3: CASSQGTGRGYTF. Here the CDR3 DNA reads TGCGCCAGCAGCCAAGGGACAGGACGTGGCTACACCTTC. This chain uses TRBV4-1 with TRBJ1-2; 7 bases fit TRBD1. Germline CDR1 and CDR2: MGHRA and YSYEKL. V dropped 1 base and J dropped 7; count of bases not matched to a gene: 3. This CDR3 is built from 13 residues.